This is a list of T cell receptor beta chains from one sample in a study of blood T cells in healthy people across ages. TCRdb redid the calling of the 5' RACE reads with MiXCR, one entry per CDR3 protein. Found here are more than 1,400,000 distinct CDR3 sequences, 42% of them singletons; the top ten hold 7.9%. The sample comprised blood. The source is a woman aged 18-35 years in good health. Both conserved end residues are part of each CDR3. D genes are given only for firm matches. Clone sizes are given selectively: once, few, many, or a class where the clone is expanded.

j_gene,abundance,d_gene,v_gene,CDR3aa,CDR3nt
TRBJ2-5,few,TRBD2,TRBV9,CASSVGGLAVYQETQYF,TGTGCCAGCAGCGTAGGAGGACTAGCGGTGTACCAAGAGACCCAGTACTTC
TRBJ1-2,many,TRBD1,TRBV4-2,CASSQIPRDRDYGYTF,TGTGCCAGCAGCCAAATCCCCAGGGACAGGGATTATGGCTACACCTTC
TRBJ2-1,-,TRBD2,TRBV6-2/TRBV6-3,CASSSKTSAGQKETQFF,TGTGCCAGCAGTTCCAAGACTAGCGCGGGTCAAAAAGAGACCCAGTTCTTC
TRBJ1-5,many,TRBD1,TRBV7-9,CASSDHSTGGYQPQHF,TGTGCCAGCAGCGACCACTCGACAGGGGGCTATCAGCCCCAGCATTTT
TRBJ2-3,few,TRBD2,TRBV5-1,CASSPLILAGTTDTQYF,TGCGCCAGCAGCCCCCTCATACTAGCGGGGACGACAGATACGCAGTATTTT
TRBJ2-1,-,-,TRBV5-1,CASSLVDLDNEQFF,TGCGCCAGCAGCTTGGTGGACCTGGACAATGAGCAGTTCTTC
TRBJ2-1,many,-,TRBV12-3/TRBV12-4,CASSLRSSYNEQFF,TGTGCCAGCAGTTTGAGGAGCTCCTACAATGAGCAGTTCTTC
TRBJ2-3,-,-,TRBV20-1,CSARDPLSSPGLSTDAQYF,TGCAGTGCTAGAGATCCGTTGTCCAGCCCAGGGCTCAGCACAGATGCGCAGTATTTT
TRBJ2-3,-,-,TRBV3-1,CASSRARTGLGDTQYF,TGTGCCAGCAGCCGCGCCCGGACTGGACTTGGGGATACGCAGTATTTT
TRBJ2-5,-,-,TRBV27,CASSVFRGETQYF,TGTGCCAGCAGTGTATTCCGGGGGGAGACCCAGTACTTC
TRBJ2-7,-,-,TRBV29-1,CSVEAWSRDKRDGVTYEQYF,TGCAGCGTTGAAGCGTGGAGCCGGGACAAACGCGATGGGGTGACCTACGAGCAGTACTTC
TRBJ2-1,few,TRBD1,TRBV28,CASSSLGQGSYNEQFF,TGTGCCAGCAGTTCTCTCGGACAGGGGTCCTACAATGAGCAGTTCTTC
TRBJ2-1,few,-,TRBV28,CASSFAYYNEQFF,TGTGCCAGCAGTTTCGCCTACTACAATGAGCAGTTCTTC
TRBJ1-5,few,-,TRBV20-1,CSARPRNQPQHF,TGCAGTGCTAGACCTAGAAATCAGCCCCAGCATTTT
TRBJ2-1,few,-,TRBV12-3/TRBV12-4,CASSLPRVSYNEQFF,TGTGCCAGCAGTTTACCCCGGGTCTCCTACAATGAGCAGTTCTTC
TRBJ2-7,once,TRBD2,TRBV2,CASRVRGGPYEQYF,TGTGCCAGCAGGGTCCGGGGGGGCCCCTACGAGCAGTACTTC
TRBJ2-3,-,TRBD2,TRBV20-1,CSTRSGGVTDTQYF,TGCAGTACTAGATCGGGGGGGGTGACAGATACGCAGTATTTT
TRBJ2-3,-,TRBD2,TRBV5-1,CASSSGLAGWDDTQYF,TGCGCCAGCAGCTCCGGACTAGCGGGATGGGATGATACGCAGTATTTT
TRBJ2-3,-,-,TRBV7-3,CASSGGPQDGTDTQYF,TGTGCCAGCAGCGGGGGACCCCAGGATGGCACAGATACGCAGTATTTT
TRBJ1-2,many,-,TRBV28,CASRAGYGYTF,TGTGCCAGCAGGGCGGGTTATGGCTACACCTTC
TRBJ2-3,-,-,TRBV10-2,CASSSDREAADTQYF,TGCGCCAGCAGTTCCGACAGGGAGGCAGCAGATACGCAGTATTTT
TRBJ2-1,-,TRBD2,TRBV29-1,CSVEAGELYNEQFF,TGCAGCGTTGAGGCGGGAGAACTCTACAATGAGCAGTTCTTC
TRBJ2-5,-,-,TRBV11-3,CASSEEGAQETQYF,TGTGCCAGCAGCGAGGAGGGCGCCCAAGAGACCCAGTACTTC
TRBJ1-6,-,TRBD1,TRBV7-2,CASSLRQGHNSPLHF,TGTGCCAGCAGCTTACGACAGGGGCACAATTCACCCCTCCACTTT
TRBJ2-5,many,-,TRBV4-1,CASSLRQRQETQYF,TGCGCCAGCAGCCTTAGACAGAGGCAAGAGACCCAGTACTTC
TRBJ2-1,-,TRBD2,TRBV14,CTSTPLAGNEQFF,TGTACCAGCACCCCACTAGCGGGGAATGAGCAGTTCTTC
TRBJ2-1,-,TRBD1,TRBV7-9,CASSLGTGGWNEQFF,TGTGCCAGCAGCCTAGGGACAGGAGGTTGGAATGAGCAGTTCTTC
TRBJ2-7,-,-,TRBV6-2/TRBV6-3,CATRFPVHEQYF,TGTGCCACCCGGTTCCCTGTTCACGAGCAGTACTTC
TRBJ2-7,-,-,TRBV12-2,CASRFDISWEQYF,TGTGCAAGTCGCTTCGATATAAGTTGGGAGCAGTACTTC
TRBJ2-1,-,-,TRBV28,CASSFSLRAEQFF,TGTGCCAGCAGTTTCTCCTTAAGGGCTGAGCAGTTCTTC
TRBJ2-3,-,-,TRBV9,CASSALLGDPASDTQYF,TGTGCCAGCAGCGCCTTGCTCGGGGACCCCGCATCAGATACGCAGTATTTT
TRBJ1-2,-,-,TRBV20-1,CSARDPRGGYTF,TGCAGTGCTAGAGACCCGCGGGGCGGCTACACCTTC
TRBJ1-2,-,-,TRBV7-3,CVSSFTQGSGYTF,TGTGTCAGCAGCTTTACACAGGGTTCCGGCTACACCTTC
TRBJ2-2,-,-,TRBV7-2,CASSLDWSGELFF,TGTGCCAGCAGCTTAGATTGGTCCGGGGAGCTGTTTTTT
TRBJ2-7,-,-,TRBV7-6,CASSLSRAAYEQYF,TGTGCCAGCAGCTTATCGAGGGCGGCCTACGAGCAGTACTTC
TRBJ1-2,-,-,TRBV29-1,CSVVDLRANYGYTF,TGCAGCGTTGTGGACCTCCGGGCTAACTATGGCTACACCTTC
TRBJ1-2,-,TRBD1,TRBV15,CAASRDRGGNGYTF,TGTGCCGCCAGCAGAGATCGAGGGGGCAATGGCTACACCTTC
TRBJ2-5,once,TRBD1,TRBV9,CTSSAGTGLQETQYF,TGTACCAGCAGCGCCGGGACAGGACTCCAAGAGACCCAGTACTTC
TRBJ2-3,many,-,TRBV5-1,CASSLVGSETQYF,TGCGCCAGCAGCTTGGTGGGGTCGGAAACGCAGTATTTT
TRBJ2-1,few,-,TRBV5-1,CASSLVGMANEQFF,TGCGCCAGCAGCTTGGTAGGCATGGCTAATGAGCAGTTCTTC
TRBJ2-7,few,TRBD2,TRBV6-5,CASQLATPYEQYF,TGTGCCAGCCAACTAGCGACCCCCTACGAGCAGTACTTC
TRBJ2-3,-,TRBD1,TRBV9,CASSASRTGSDTQYF,TGTGCCAGCAGCGCCAGTAGGACAGGGTCAGATACGCAGTATTTT
TRBJ1-4,-,TRBD1,TRBV6-1,CASSPLNGQGGEKLFF,TGTGCCAGCAGTCCCTTAAACGGACAGGGTGGCGAAAAACTGTTTTTT
TRBJ2-1,few,-,TRBV28,CASSLGRDGLGYEQFF,TGTGCCAGCAGTTTAGGGCGGGACGGACTGGGATATGAGCAGTTCTTC
TRBJ1-1,-,-,TRBV4-1,CASSQVPQNTEAFF,TGCGCCAGCAGCCAAGTCCCGCAGAACACTGAAGCTTTCTTT
TRBJ2-3,-,-,TRBV5-1,CASRRDETSTDTQYF,TGCGCCAGCCGCCGGGACGAAACTAGCACAGATACGCAGTATTTT
TRBJ2-5,many,TRBD2,TRBV7-2,CASSLAFGGGQETQYF,TGTGCCAGCAGCTTAGCCTTCGGGGGGGGCCAAGAGACCCAGTACTTC
TRBJ2-7,many,-,TRBV3-1,CASSQGTGSSYEQYF,TGTGCCAGCAGCCAAGGGACGGGGAGCTCCTACGAGCAGTACTTC
TRBJ2-3,-,TRBD1,TRBV18,CASSSYGTGSTDTQYF,TGTGCCAGCTCATCTTATGGGACAGGGAGCACAGATACGCAGTATTTT
TRBJ2-1,-,-,TRBV7-6,CASSLGTSQVGNEQFF,TGTGCCAGCAGCCTAGGGACGTCTCAGGTGGGAAATGAGCAGTTCTTC
TRBJ2-2,-,TRBD2,TRBV20-1,CSARDPSGREAGELFF,TGCAGTGCTAGAGATCCCAGCGGGAGGGAAGCCGGGGAGCTGTTTTTT
TRBJ2-1,-,TRBD2,TRBV6-4,CASSDSFTGGRNEQLF,TGTGCCAGCAGTGACTCGTTTACGGGGGGGCGGAATGAGCAGTTATTC
TRBJ2-1,-,TRBD2,TRBV27,CASTVGTSGRAEQFF,TGTGCCAGCACCGTAGGGACTAGCGGGAGGGCTGAGCAGTTCTTC
TRBJ2-1,many,TRBD2,TRBV29-1,CSVERASGPYNEQFF,TGCAGCGTTGAAAGGGCTAGCGGGCCATACAATGAGCAGTTCTTC
TRBJ2-7,-,-,TRBV4-1,CASSQARTASYEQYF,TGCGCCAGCAGCCAGGCCAGGACGGCCTCCTACGAGCAGTACTTC
TRBJ2-7,-,TRBD1,TRBV7-8,CASSLMQGDPYEQYF,TGTGCCAGCAGCTTAATGCAGGGGGACCCCTACGAGCAGTACTTC
TRBJ2-1,once,-,TRBV6-6,CASSYSQRAMGNEQFF,TGTGCCAGCAGTTACTCGCAACGAGCCATGGGGAATGAGCAGTTCTTC
TRBJ1-1,few,TRBD1,TRBV2,CASKKTGGTEAFF,TGTGCCAGCAAGAAAACAGGGGGCACTGAAGCTTTCTTT
TRBJ2-2,few,-,TRBV10-3,CATLSGTWGGELFF,TGTGCCACCCTATCCGGGACATGGGGCGGGGAGCTGTTTTTT
TRBJ1-2,once,-,TRBV20-1,CSASAQGENYGYTF,TGCAGTGCTAGCGCGCAGGGAGAGAACTATGGCTACACCTTC